The rows below give T cell receptor beta chains drawn from one sample of a study of early T cells in non-severe SARS-CoV-2 infection. Via MiXCR, TCRdb re-called the 5' RACE reads, giving one row per CDR3 protein. The sample has roughly 88,000 distinct CDR3 sequences, less than 15% seen once; the top ten hold roughly 6%. The specimen sequenced was whole blood. These receptors all come from an adult who was a healthcare worker with PCR-confirmed SARS-CoV-2 infection or an uninfected control (not recorded which). Both conserved end residues are part of each CDR3. A D gene is named only where the DNA matches it firmly. Not all rows give a size; the values are once, few, many and, for expanded clones, a class.

- | TRBJ2-7 | - | TRBV5-6 | TGTGCCAGCAGCTTCGGATATACGGTATCCCCCATCGAGCAGTACTTC | CASSFGYTVSPIEQYF
- | TRBJ2-3 | - | TRBV20-1 | TGCAGTGCTAGAGATGGGGACCTCCCAAGGGATACGCAGTATTTT | CSARDGDLPRDTQYF
- | TRBJ2-2 | few | TRBV28 | TGTGCCAGCAGCCGGACCGGGGGGCTGTTTTTT | CASSRTGGLFF
- | TRBJ2-7 | few | TRBV28 | TGTGCCAGCAGTTCCGGACCGACCTACGAGCAGTACTTC | CASSSGPTYEQYF
TRBD2 | TRBJ2-1 | few | TRBV25-1 | TGTGCCAGCTCCCCCTTCCTAGCGGGGGGGATGGACGAGCAGTTCTTC | CASSPFLAGGMDEQFF
- | TRBJ1-2 | - | TRBV7-9 | TGTGCCAGCACCATTGCGCGGGAGGACTATGGCTACACCTTC | CASTIAREDYGYTF
TRBD1 | TRBJ2-7 | - | TRBV29-1 | TGCAGCGTTGGGGACAGGGTAACCTACGAGCAGTACTTC | CSVGDRVTYEQYF
- | TRBJ2-3 | - | TRBV21-1 | TGTGCCAGAGGACGGCCGAACGCGGAGACAGGGAAAAGCACAGATACGCAGTATTTT | CARGRPNAETGKSTDTQYF
- | TRBJ1-3 | - | TRBV11-3 | TGTGCCAGCAGTTCTACAGAGTCCACCATATATTTT | CASSSTESTIYF
TRBD1 | TRBJ2-5 | - | TRBV27 | TGTGCCAGCAGCCGCCTAACCGGGACAGGGGTAGAGACCCAGTACTTC | CASSRLTGTGVETQYF
TRBD2 | TRBJ2-7 | - | TRBV30 | TGTGCCTGGAGAACGACTAGCGGGGTCTCCTACGAGCAGTACTTC | CAWRTTSGVSYEQYF
- | TRBJ2-1 | - | TRBV6-5 | TGTGCCAGCATCCAGCTAGTGCCCTATGAGCAGTTCTTC | CASIQLVPYEQFF
- | TRBJ2-6 | many | TRBV5-1 | TGCGCCAGCAGCCCCCTTCGAGGATCTGGGGCCAACGTCCTGACTTTC | CASSPLRGSGANVLTF
- | TRBJ2-2 | - | TRBV29-1 | TGCAGCGGAGGGTCCGGGGGCGCGAACACCGGGGAGCTGTTTTTT | CSGGSGGANTGELFF
TRBD1 | TRBJ1-4 | few | TRBV28 | TGTGCCAGCAGTTTAAGGGACAGGGTTAATGAAAAACTGTTTTTT | CASSLRDRVNEKLFF
- | TRBJ2-7 | many | TRBV7-2 | TGTGCCAGCAGCTCCCGTCCGGGCTACGAGCAGTACTTC | CASSSRPGYEQYF
- | TRBJ2-6 | - | TRBV28 | TGTGCCAGCAGTTTAAGTGAGAGGGCTGGGGCCAACGTCCTGACTTTC | CASSLSERAGANVLTF
TRBD2 | TRBJ2-4 | few | TRBV10-3 | TGTGCCATCAGGGGGGAGGGTGCCAAAAACATTCAGTACTTC | CAIRGEGAKNIQYF
- | TRBJ1-1 | few | TRBV20-1 | TGCAGTGCTAGGGCCCAGGTGAACACTGAAGCTTTCTTT | CSARAQVNTEAFF
- | TRBJ2-7 | many | TRBV6-1 | TGTGCCATCTTCCGGGACCGAGTTCCCTACGAGCAGTACTTC | CAIFRDRVPYEQYF
- | TRBJ1-4 | many | TRBV7-2 | TGTGCCAGCAGCTTAAATCAGGATGAAAAACTGTTTTTT | CASSLNQDEKLFF
- | TRBJ1-1 | once | TRBV28 | TGTGCCAGCACGGCAGGGCGATGGGGAAACACTGAAGCTTTCTTT | CASTAGRWGNTEAFF
- | TRBJ2-3 | many | TRBV5-5 | TGTGCCAGCAGCTTGGGAATCGGAGGGGGCACAGATACGCAGTATTTT | CASSLGIGGGTDTQYF
TRBD1 | TRBJ1-6 | few | TRBV14 | TGTGCCAGCAGCCAACCGGACAGGGGACCGAATTCACCCCTCCACTTT | CASSQPDRGPNSPLHF
- | TRBJ1-1 | - | TRBV7-2 | TGTGCCAGCAGCTTAGCGAGGGAAACTGAAGCTTTCTTT | CASSLARETEAFF
TRBD2 | TRBJ2-1 | - | TRBV12-3/TRBV12-4 | TGTGCCAGCAGTTTTGGCGGGGGGTATGGTGAGCAGTTCTTC | CASSFGGGYGEQFF
TRBD1 | TRBJ2-3 | - | TRBV6-2/TRBV6-3 | TGTGCCAGCAGTCCCCGGGACAGGGACCGAGATACGCAGTATTTT | CASSPRDRDRDTQYF
- | TRBJ1-3 | many | TRBV29-1 | TGCAGCGTTGGGTTCCTTGGAAGAGCTGGAAACACCATATATTTT | CSVGFLGRAGNTIYF
- | TRBJ1-3 | few | TRBV25-1 | TGTGCCAGCGTAACAGCTAACACCATATATTTT | CASVTANTIYF
TRBD1 | TRBJ2-7 | many | TRBV12-3/TRBV12-4 | TGTGCCAGCAGTCCCGGGACAGTGATTCCCTACGAGCAGTACTTC | CASSPGTVIPYEQYF
- | TRBJ2-1 | - | TRBV14 | TGTGCCAGCAGCCAAGAGGTGCCCGGGCCGCATGAGCAGTTCTTC | CASSQEVPGPHEQFF
- | TRBJ2-3 | few | TRBV7-6 | TGTGCCAGCAGCACCCATCAGCTAGCGCGAACTAGCACAGATACGCAGTATTTT | CASSTHQLARTSTDTQYF
- | TRBJ2-7 | many | TRBV7-2 | TGTGCCAGCAGCCCCCAAGGAGGGGGACCCTACGAGCAGTACTTC | CASSPQGGGPYEQYF
- | TRBJ1-1 | many | TRBV29-1 | TGCAGCGTAAGAACCTCCGGGGTAGGATACACTGAAGCTTTCTTT | CSVRTSGVGYTEAFF
- | TRBJ2-5 | few | TRBV18 | TGTGCCAGCTCCCCGGGGCAGCACCAAGAGACCCAGTACTTC | CASSPGQHQETQYF
- | TRBJ1-5 | - | TRBV7-2 | TGTGCCAGCAGCTTAGGGGGCACACGTCCAAATCAGCCCCAGCATTTT | CASSLGGTRPNQPQHF
- | TRBJ2-7 | few | TRBV20-1 | TGCAGTGCTAGAGATTCCCAGGGATACTACGAGCAGTACTTC | CSARDSQGYYEQYF
- | TRBJ2-7 | - | TRBV28 | TGTGCCAGCAGTTCAAGTCCCCGACGAGGCTACGAGCAGTACTTC | CASSSSPRRGYEQYF
TRBD2 | TRBJ2-7 | - | TRBV27 | TGTGCCAGCAGTTTATATATGCGGGGGGTAGAAGTCTACGAGCAGTACTTC | CASSLYMRGVEVYEQYF
- | TRBJ1-2 | few | TRBV3-1 | TGTGCCAGCAGCCAAGATTTGAGGAATGGCTACACCTTC | CASSQDLRNGYTF
TRBD2 | TRBJ2-5 | - | TRBV2 | TGTGCCAGCAGTGCTAGCGGGGGCAACCAAGAGACCCAGTACTTC | CASSASGGNQETQYF
- | TRBJ2-3 | many | TRBV3-1 | TGTGCCAGCAGCCAAGACCTGCGGGGAATCACAGATACGCAGTATTTT | CASSQDLRGITDTQYF
- | TRBJ1-6 | - | TRBV5-1 | TGCGCCAGCAGCTCGTCGGGACAAGACAATTCACCCCTCCACTTT | CASSSSGQDNSPLHF
- | TRBJ1-3 | - | TRBV12-3/TRBV12-4 | TGTGCCAGCAGTCCTCTCGCGACGTCCGGAAACACCATATATTTT | CASSPLATSGNTIYF
TRBD2 | TRBJ2-1 | few | TRBV12-3/TRBV12-4 | TGTGCCAGCAGGGCTGCCGGGACTATAAACAATGAGCAGTTCTTC | CASRAAGTINNEQFF
- | TRBJ2-5 | few | TRBV18 | TGTGCCAGCTCACCAGGGCTGTTGTACCAAGAGACCCAGTACTTC | CASSPGLLYQETQYF
- | TRBJ1-2 | - | TRBV12-3/TRBV12-4 | TGTGCCAGCACCCCGACAGCTAACTATGGCTACACCTTC | CASTPTANYGYTF
- | TRBJ2-1 | few | TRBV3-1 | TGTGCCAGCAGCTACCATCGGACCGATGAGCAGTTCTTC | CASSYHRTDEQFF
- | TRBJ2-2 | few | TRBV10-2 | TGCGCCACCTGGGACCATACGAACACCGGGGAGCTGTTTTTT | CATWDHTNTGELFF
- | TRBJ1-1 | - | TRBV5-1 | TGCGCCAGCAGCTTGCCAGGGACGAACACTGAAGCTTTCTTT | CASSLPGTNTEAFF
- | TRBJ2-2 | once | TRBV6-2/TRBV6-3 | TGTGCCAGCAGTGGAGGGGGGGACACCGGGGAGCTGTTTTTT | CASSGGGDTGELFF
- | TRBJ1-1 | - | TRBV6-6 | TGTGCCAGCAGTTACTCCCTGGCAGGAGGCACTGAAGCTTTCTTT | CASSYSLAGGTEAFF